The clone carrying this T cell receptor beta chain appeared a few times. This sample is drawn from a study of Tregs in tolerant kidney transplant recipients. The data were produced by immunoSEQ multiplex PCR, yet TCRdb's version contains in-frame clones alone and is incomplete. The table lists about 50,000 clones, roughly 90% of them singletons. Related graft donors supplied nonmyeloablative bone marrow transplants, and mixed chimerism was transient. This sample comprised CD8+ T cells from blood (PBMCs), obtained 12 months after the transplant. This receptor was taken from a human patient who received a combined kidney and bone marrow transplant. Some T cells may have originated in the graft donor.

The CDR3 region has the DNA TGTGCCAGCAGCTCACAGCGGGAGAATCCCTACGAGCAGTACTTC. The encoded protein is CASSSQRENPYEQYF. The chain uses TRBV13 and TRBJ2-7; 8 bases agree with TRBD2. Germline values: CDR1 PRHDT, CDR2 FYEKMQ (reference sequence). The CDR3 spans 15 residues. The trim removed 4 bases at V and 2 bases at J, leaving 7 bases unmatched.